The 15 T cell receptor beta chains below come from one sample, sequenced in a study of naive and memory T cell subsets. Study-wide findings and caveats: A few larger clonotypes appeared in naive repertoires, especially CD8, possibly memory cells re-expressing CD45RA.

Two oligonucleotides, mixed equimolar, formed the beta constant-region primer covering TRBC1 and TRBC2. Ligated cDNA was amplified by four rounds of PCR with nested alpha and beta constant-region primers and SP2. One entry per CDR3 protein results from TCRdb running MiXCR on the UMI-ligation and nested PCR reads. The sample consists of roughly 100,000 distinct CDR3 sequences, about 11% of them appearing once. The antigens for these receptors are not known. The specimen sequenced was naive CD4+ T cells from blood. The receptors were sampled from a human donor in good health.

This chain uses TRBV7-9 with TRBJ1-1; the match to TRBD1 covers 8 bases. The CDR3 sequence is 13 residues long. Germline V gene sequence: CDR1 SEHNR, CDR2 FQNEAQ (reference sequence). With V trimmed by 2 bases and J by 11 bases, 7 bases remained unmatched. CDR3 loop: CASSLTDRDRAFF. DNA of the CDR3: TGTGCCAGCAGCTTAACGGACAGGGATCGGGCTTTCTTT.

This clonotype has at least ten counts. This rearrangement joins TRBV18 to TRBJ2-1, with a tentative D call TRBD2 (6 bases). Germline-derived CDR1 and CDR2 are KGHSH and LQKENI. The CDR3 is 14 amino acids. V was trimmed by 10 bases and J by 1 base, leaving 14 bases between them. The CDR3 spells CATLGLASYNEQFF. Here the CDR3 DNA reads TGTGCCACCTTGGGACTCGCTTCCTACAATGAGCAGTTCTTC.

This chain joins TRBV7-8 and TRBJ2-1; 8 bases line up with TRBD2. The CDR3 runs to 16 residues. V was clipped by 5 bases and J by 3 bases; unmatched bases: 9. CDR1 is SGHVS and CDR2 is FQNEAQ in the germline V gene. The CDR3 nucleotides read TGTGCCAGCAGCGGACACGGGAGGGGGTACTACAATGAGCAGTTCTTC. This encodes CASSGHGRGYYNEQFF.

The V gene is TRBV7-2, the J gene TRBJ2-1, with 7 bases lining up with TRBD2. The V and J ends lost 5 bases and 1 base, in that order; junction bases with no gene match: 8. CDR1 and CDR2 from the germline V gene are SGHTA and FQGNSA. The CDR3 runs to 16 residues. CDR3: CASSPGREYSYNEQFF. In nucleotides, the CDR3 is TGTGCCAGCAGCCCCGGGCGGGAGTATTCCTACAATGAGCAGTTCTTC.

The chain employs TRBV28 and TRBJ1-6; TRBD1 agrees at 7 bases. Germline V gene lookup returns CDR1 MDHEN and CDR2 SYDVKM. V lost 5 bases, J lost 6 bases, and 4 bases stayed unmatched. CDR3 length: 14 residues. In nucleotides, the CDR3 is TGTGCCAGCAGTCCCGGACAGGCTAATTCACCCCTCCACTTT. It codes for CASSPGQANSPLHF.

The sample holds a few counts of this clonotype. The chain recombines TRBV6-2 or TRBV6-3 with TRBJ2-2; D uncertain. Germline CDR1 reads MNHEY; CDR2 reads SVGEGT. The CDR3 contains 14 residues. Between the trimmed V and J ends, which lost 5 bases and 9 bases, there was a span of 16 bases. The CDR3 nucleotides read TGTGCCAGCAGTCAAAGGGTCCCACCCTGGGAGCTGTTTTTT. It specifies CASSQRVPPWELFF.

The chain employs TRBV3-2 and TRBJ1-1; the tabulated D call, TRBD1, remains unverified against the DNA. TRBV3-2 is assigned pseudogene status. The CDR3 is made up of 17 amino acids. CDR3 coding DNA: TGTGCCAGCAGCCAAGTTAACCGGACCGGAGAAGGGACTGAAGCTTTCTTT. Translation: CASSQVNRTGEGTEAFF.

This clonotype was found many times. This chain joins TRBV18 and TRBJ2-1, with D perhaps TRBD2 (7 bases). CDR3 length: 15 amino acids. CDR1 KGHSH and CDR2 LQKENI come from the germline V gene. Trimming shortened V by 1 base and J by 5 bases, and 12 bases separated the two germline ends. CDR3 in amino acids: CASSPQGGSHNEQFF. CDR3 coding DNA: TGTGCCAGCTCACCACAGGGGGGGTCTCACAATGAGCAGTTCTTC.

There are a few counts of this clonotype. The chain joins TRBV10-3 to TRBJ2-3; D not resolved. This CDR3 is 13 amino acids long. V was shortened by 4 bases and J by 6 bases, with 11 bases between the two germline ends. Germline V gene sequence: CDR1 ENHRY, CDR2 SYGVKD. The CDR3 region is CAISVIHGDTQYF. CDR3 bases: TGTGCCATCAGTGTGATCCACGGGGATACGCAGTATTTT.

The V gene is TRBV12-3 or TRBV12-4, the J gene TRBJ2-6; no clear D gene. There are 16 residues in the CDR3. Trimming stripped 3 bases from V and 2 bases from J, with 11 bases between. The DNA of the CDR3 is TGTGCCAGCAGTTTGGCCCCTACGGCTGGGGCCAACGTCCTGACTTTC. Its protein is CASSLAPTAGANVLTF.

The chain links TRBV15 to TRBJ1-2; weak D call: TRBD1 (5 bases). The germline V gene encodes CDR1 LNHNV and CDR2 YYDKDF (reference sequence). Trimming removed 6 bases at V and 6 bases at J, with 17 bases between. CDR3 size: 14 residues. The CDR3 protein is CATRRGGMSNGYTF. The CDR3, as DNA: TGTGCCACCAGGAGGGGAGGGATGTCCAATGGCTACACCTTC.

The chain recombines TRBV20-1 with TRBJ2-7, with 11 bases lining up with TRBD2. This CDR3 is 14 amino acids long. Germline V gives CDR1 DFQATT, CDR2 SNEGSKA (reference sequence). V lost 2 bases and J lost 3; bases outside the gene matches: 3. The CDR3 here is CSARPLAGVYEQYF. The CDR3 nucleotides read TGCAGTGCTAGACCACTAGCGGGAGTCTACGAGCAGTACTTC.

The chain has TRBV7-2 and TRBJ1-1; TRBD1 agrees at 8 bases. After removal of 4 bases from V and 1 base from J, the junction contained 5 bases not matched to a gene. This CDR3 region has 15 residues. The germline V gene has CDR1 SGHTA and CDR2 FQGNSA. CDR3 DNA sequence: TGTGCCAGCAGCTCAGGACAGGGCAGGAACACTGAAGCTTTCTTT. It translates to CASSSGQGRNTEAFF.

J is TRBJ2-7 and V is TRBV7-9, with 11 bases that match TRBD2. Trimming cost V 3 bases and J 3 bases; bases outside gene matches: 4. The CDR3 length is 15 residues. From germline, CDR1 is SEHNR and CDR2 FQNEAQ (reference sequence). The CDR3 DNA follows: TGTGCCAGCAGCTTCACTAGCGGGAGCTACTACGAGCAGTACTTC. Its protein is CASSFTSGSYYEQYF.

This clonotype was observed many times. The rearrangement uses TRBV6-2 or TRBV6-3 and TRBJ2-7; 7 nucleotides align to TRBD1. V lost 5 bases to trimming and J lost 0 bases; unmatched junction nucleotides: 10. Looked up from germline, CDR1 is MNHEY and CDR2 is SVGEGT. The CDR3 runs 16 residues. CDR3 loop: CASSPTGQLSSYEQYF. CDR3 in DNA: TGTGCCAGCAGTCCGACGGGACAGCTGAGCTCCTACGAGCAGTACTTC.